This TCR beta chain was sequenced for a study of blood T cells in healthy people across ages. As for the study in general: Every two T cells gave about one barcoded beta molecule via template switching. The study, taken as a whole, reports: In long-lived donors, naive CD4+ cell counts and diversity exceeded those of aged donors. Older individuals had lower TCR beta diversity per million T cells (the decline was roughly linear).

Using a J-beta primer mix together with a sample-barcoded 5' primer, a second PCR was run for roughly 6 to 12 cycles. Each cDNA molecule was tagged by a template-switch adaptor with 12 random nucleotides. Using its own MiXCR run on the 5' RACE reads, TCRdb lists one record per CDR3 protein. This sample has about 830,000 distinct CDR3 sequences; about 59% occur once, and the top ten carry roughly a quarter. The CDR3 length is 18 residues. V was clipped by 6 bases and J by 0 bases; unmatched bases: 11. About this clonotype: Its antigen is not known.

The rearrangement uses TRBV12-3 or TRBV12-4 and TRBJ1-6, with TRBD1 matching over 7 bases. This sequence originates from a man under 40 in good health. The source material was blood. CDR3 amino acids: CASSPPTGISSYNSPLHF. The CDR3 nucleotides read TGTGCCAGCAGCCCTCCGACAGGGATAAGCTCCTATAATTCACCCCTCCACTTT.